This is a list of T cell receptor beta chains from one sample in a study of metastatic and nonmetastatic thyroid tumors. Through MiXCR, TCRdb re-clonotyped the PCR reads. The sample contains roughly 40,000 clones, around 10% of which appear only once. Sequencing was carried out using blood. These receptors originate from a male donor with papillary thyroid cancer or a benign thyroid nodule (not recorded which). Some clones in this sample may be carry-over from other donors' samples. Each CDR3 is given with its conserved first and last residue. A D gene is named only where the DNA matches it firmly. Size is stated for part of the rows, as once, few or many counts, or as a class when the clone is expanded.

TRBV28,TRBJ1-5,-,-,CASSPVGSNQPQHF,TGTGCCAGCAGCCCGGTTGGCAGCAATCAGCCCCAGCATTTT
TRBV6-1,TRBJ2-2,many,-,CASHTGGSGELFF,TGTGCCAGCCACACGGGTGGGTCCGGGGAGCTGTTTTTT
TRBV12-3/TRBV12-4,TRBJ2-5,medium-sized,TRBD1,CASSQEQGWETQYF,TGTGCCAGCAGTCAAGAACAGGGGTGGGAGACCCAGTACTTC
TRBV3-1,TRBJ2-7,many,-,CASSQVGSYEQYF,TGTGCCAGCAGCCAAGTAGGCAGCTACGAGCAGTACTTC
TRBV7-2,TRBJ2-4,many,TRBD1,CASSLGGQGNIQYF,TGTGCCAGCAGCTTAGGGGGACAGGGGAACATTCAGTACTTC
TRBV6-1,TRBJ2-2,-,TRBD1,CASKEQGAAGELFF,TGTGCCAGCAAGGAGCAGGGGGCTGCCGGGGAGCTGTTTTTT
TRBV19,TRBJ1-5,many,-,CASSRGEEWPQHF,TGTGCCAGTAGTAGGGGCGAGGAATGGCCCCAGCATTTT
TRBV11-2,TRBJ1-1,many,-,CASSDTGRGITEAFF,TGTGCCAGCAGCGACACGGGCAGGGGTATCACTGAAGCTTTCTTT
TRBV7-7,TRBJ2-5,many,TRBD1,CASSFGQVEQETQYF,TGTGCTAGCAGCTTCGGACAGGTGGAACAAGAGACCCAGTACTTC
TRBV6-1,TRBJ2-1,-,-,CASSPIREQFF,TGTGCCAGCAGTCCCATTCGGGAGCAGTTCTTC
TRBV9,TRBJ2-5,many,-,CASSVGVVETQYF,TGTGCCAGCAGCGTAGGGGTGGTGGAGACCCAGTACTTC
TRBV28,TRBJ1-2,-,-,CVSMTDPWGYTF,TGTGTCAGCATGACCGATCCCTGGGGCTACACCTTC
TRBV7-2,TRBJ2-5,many,TRBD1,CASSLNRGWETQYF,TGTGCCAGCAGCTTAAACAGGGGGTGGGAGACCCAGTACTTC
TRBV7-8,TRBJ1-5,many,-,CASSWRRTVSNQPQHF,TGTGCCAGCAGCTGGCGTCGGACGGTTAGCAATCAGCCCCAGCATTTT
TRBV5-1,TRBJ1-5,-,-,CASSLEGLQPQHF,TGCGCCAGCAGCTTGGAAGGACTTCAGCCCCAGCATTTT
TRBV6-1,TRBJ1-2,medium-sized,-,CASSAWGYTF,TGTGCCAGCAGTGCCTGGGGCTACACCTTC